The source of this TCR beta chain is a study of T-cell reconstitution after alpha-beta-depleted transplantation in children. Study results and limitations: Newly produced T cells mostly accounted for T-cell counts and diversity one year post-transplant. Recipient T cells and thymic progenitors that survived were the source of the high TCRbeta diversity seen at day 60 in some patients. Several hundred rapidly expanded clones from non-depleted graft cells reportedly supplied alpha-beta T cells about two months post-transplant.

A TCRbeta library incorporating unique molecular identifiers was prepared. TCRdb ran MiXCR on the PCR reads and lists one entry per CDR3 protein. The table lists about 980,000 distinct CDR3 sequences, about 31% of them singletons. Points on this clonotype: Its antigen is unknown.

Germline CDR1 and CDR2: SGHRS and YFSETQ. Trimming cost V 4 bases and J 3 bases, with 10 bases left between them. The CDR3 runs to 14 residues. This clonotype was obtained from a boy in the first two years of life who had a stem cell transplant for SCID, so the T cells may come from the graft donor. The starting material was PBMCs, mostly from graft donor cells, obtained 360 days after TCRalphabeta/CD19-depleted stem cell transplant. The genes are TRBV5-1 and TRBJ1-4; weak D call: TRBD1 (6 bases). CDR3 residues: CASSPGQSNEKLFF. The CDR3 DNA reads TGCGCCAGCAGCCCCGGACAGTCTAATGAAAAACTGTTTTTT.